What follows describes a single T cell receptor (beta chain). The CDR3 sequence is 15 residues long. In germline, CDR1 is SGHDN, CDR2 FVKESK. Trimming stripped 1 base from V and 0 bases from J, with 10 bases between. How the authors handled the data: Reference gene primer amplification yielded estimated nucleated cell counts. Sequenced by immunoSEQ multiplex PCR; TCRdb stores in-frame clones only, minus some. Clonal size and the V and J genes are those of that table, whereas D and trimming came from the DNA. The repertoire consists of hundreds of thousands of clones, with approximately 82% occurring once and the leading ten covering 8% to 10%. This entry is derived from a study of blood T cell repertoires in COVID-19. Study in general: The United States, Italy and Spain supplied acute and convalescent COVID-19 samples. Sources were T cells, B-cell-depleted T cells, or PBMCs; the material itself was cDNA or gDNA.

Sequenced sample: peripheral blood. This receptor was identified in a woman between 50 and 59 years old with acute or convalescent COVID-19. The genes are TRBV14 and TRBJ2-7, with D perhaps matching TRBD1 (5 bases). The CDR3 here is CASSQAGFRSYEQYF. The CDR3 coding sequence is TGTGCCAGCAGCCAAGCAGGGTTTCGCTCCTACGAGCAGTACTTC. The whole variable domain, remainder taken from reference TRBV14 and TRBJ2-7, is EAGVTQFPSHSVIEKGQTVTLRCDPISGHDNLYWYRRVMGKEIKFLLHFVKESKQDESGMPNNRFLAERTGGTYSTLKVQPAELEDSGVYFCASSQAGFRSYEQYFGPGTRLTVT.